This paragraph reports one T cell receptor (beta chain). The antigen remains unidentified. The sample comes from a study of T cell responses to AZD1222 COVID-19 vaccine. Study outcomes and limitations: Two AZD1222 administrations were followed by greater Spike-specific TCR breadth and depth. Variant regions that are unmutated are reportedly the target of nearly half of spike-specific TCRs. White British donors predominated, females outnumbered males, and clonal diversity was possibly underestimated.

The CDR3 extends over 15 amino acids. The ends were cut back, 5 bases at V and 5 bases at J, with 18 bases in the middle. Germline-derived CDR1 and CDR2 are SGHAT and FQNNGV. Generated by immunoSEQ multiplex PCR, the TCRdb table keeps only in-frame clones and is missing some. The data show around 180,000 clones, roughly 88% seen once. The sequence derives from an adult in good health. The rearrangement joins TRBV11-2 to TRBJ1-1; D may be TRBD1 (5 bases). Sequences were derived from peripheral blood, sampled on day 0 of AZD1222 vaccination. CDR3 coding DNA: TGTGCCAGCAGCCCCCTGGGGCAGGGCGTAACTGAAGCTTTCTTT. Its translation: CASSPLGQGVTEAFF.